This T cell receptor (beta chain) is drawn from a study of T-cell memory formation after mild COVID-19. Turning to the study itself: Largely, the TCR clusters proved donor specific.

As regards this clonotype: Its antigen remains unidentified.

Regarding the study as a whole: Clones which contracted sat mainly in CM and EM if CD4+, and in EMRA if CD8+. Certain responding clones were present in pre-infection memory, suggesting participation of cross-reactive memory.

TCR alpha and TCR beta cDNA libraries with sample barcodes and UMIs came from 5'RACE using constant-segment primers. TCRdb fed the 5' RACE reads into MiXCR, producing one record per CDR3 protein. The sample gives some 600,000 distinct CDR3 sequences, roughly 17% of which show up once; roughly 8% is in the top ten. Sequencing was performed on PBMCs or a T cell subset sorted from them (not recorded which). The clonotype originates from an adult woman who had mild COVID-19 (a few samples of this study predate the infection). Cell type and time point are not known.

The DNA for the CDR3 is TGTGCCAGCAGCCCCCAGGGGGAAAATCAGCCCCAGCATTTT. Amino acid sequence: CASSPQGENQPQHF. V and J are TRBV9 and TRBJ1-5; the match to TRBD1 covers 7 bases. CDR3 size: 14 residues. Germline V gives CDR1 SGDLS, CDR2 YYNGEE. The V and J ends lost 4 bases and 4 bases, in that order; junction bases with no gene match: 5. Looking up the rest from reference TRBV9 and TRBJ1-5 gives the full variable domain: DSGVTQTPKHLITATGQRVTLRCSPRSGDLSVYWYQQSLDQGLQFLIQYYNGEERAKGNILERFSAQQFPDLHSELNLSSLELGDSALYFCASSPQGENQPQHFGDGTRLSIL.